The 9 T cell receptor beta chains in this list originate from one sample, sequenced in a study of T cells in narcolepsy. Clones were read by immunoSEQ multiplex PCR, and TCRdb kept only the in-frame ones, dropping some. The sample comprises about 25,000 clones, 84% of which are singletons, and 1.3% rests with the top ten. The sample comprised CD45RA- memory CD4+ T cells from PBMCs. Receptors originate from a human donor with narcolepsy.

Here the CDR3 reads CASEPLGTGNSPLHF. The CDR3 bases are TGTGCCAGCGAACCTCTGGGGACAGGCAATTCACCCCTCCACTTT. The V and J genes are TRBV6-1 and TRBJ1-6; 8 nucleotides agree with TRBD1. Unmatched junction bases numbered 10, after V lost 8 bases and J lost 7 bases. Per the germline V gene, CDR1 is MNHNS and CDR2 is SASEGT. The CDR3 loop spans 15 amino acids.

V usage is TRBV11-3 and J usage is TRBJ2-7; D is perhaps TRBD1 (6 bases). Trimming removed 1 base at V and 11 bases at J, with 15 bases between. Germline assignment: CDR1 SGHNT and CDR2 YENEEA. The CDR3 totals 13 residues. The CDR3 nucleotides are TGTGCCAGCAGCTTAGGAGGCACAGGGATTAAGTACTTC. Encoded protein: CASSLGGTGIKYF. The entire variable domain, with the rest obtained from reference TRBV11-3 and TRBJ2-7, is as follows: EAGVVQSPRYKIIEKKQPVAFWCNPISGHNTLYWYLQNLGQGPELLIRYENEEAVDDSQLPKDRFSAERLKGVDSTLKIQPAELGDSAVYLCASSLGGTGIKYFGPGTRLTVT.

The CDR3 sequence is CASRDNPYEQYF. The CDR3 nucleotides read TGTGCCAGCCGAGATAATCCCTACGAGCAGTACTTC. This chain joins TRBV6-5 and TRBJ2-7; D gene ambiguous. Germline V gene sequence: CDR1 MNHEY, CDR2 SVGAGI. The CDR3 sequence is 12 residues long. Trimming stripped 8 bases from V and 2 bases from J, with 10 bases between.

The chain recombines TRBV2 with TRBJ2-7; no firm D call. Trimming cost V 4 bases and J 2 bases, with 15 bases left between them. CDR1 and CDR2 from the germline V gene are SNHLY and FYNNEI. The CDR3 runs 15 residues. CDR3: CASSVGDMRTYEQYF. CDR3 DNA sequence: TGTGCCAGCAGTGTAGGCGACATGAGGACCTACGAGCAGTACTTC.

The rearrangement uses TRBV5-1 and TRBJ2-1; D could derive from TRBD1 or TRBD2 (6 bases each). Between the trimmed V and J ends, which lost 4 bases and 2 bases, there was a span of 16 bases. There are 16 residues in the CDR3. Germline V gives CDR1 SGHRS, CDR2 YFSETQ. The CDR3 DNA sequence: TGCGCCAGCAGCGGAGGGACAACCCAAACCTACAATGAGCAGTTCTTC. Translating it yields CASSGGTTQTYNEQFF.

V usage is TRBV5-4 and J usage is TRBJ2-3; D unresolved. The CDR3 is made up of 13 amino acids. Germline V lookup: CDR1 SGHNT, CDR2 YYREEE (reference sequence). V lost 5 bases to trimming and J lost 0 bases, with 7 bases between them. The CDR3 loop reads CASSTGSTDTQYF. The DNA of the CDR3 is TGTGCCAGCAGTACCGGGAGCACAGATACGCAGTATTTT.

The V and J genes are TRBV6-6 and TRBJ2-7; D gene ambiguous. The CDR3 is 12 residues long. The germline CDR1 and CDR2 sequences are MNHNY and SVGAGI (reference sequence). V was trimmed by 1 base and J by 3 bases, leaving 4 bases between them. In nucleotides, the CDR3 is TGTGCCAGCAGTTACTTGCGCTACGAGCAGTACTTC. Amino acids: CASSYLRYEQYF.

This chain uses TRBV7-9 with TRBJ2-2; 9 nucleotides line up with TRBD1. The germline CDR1 and CDR2 sequences are SEHNR and FQNEAQ (reference sequence). The CDR3 has 16 residues. Trimming took 5 bases from V and 2 from J; bases not matched to a gene: 6. For the CDR3, the DNA is TGTGCCAGCAGCCCAATGGGACAGGGAAACACCGGGGAGCTGTTTTTT. It encodes CASSPMGQGNTGELFF.

As for this clone: At one end the junction does not follow the germline gene, possibly because of a read error. The chain employs TRBV6-1 and TRBJ2-3, with D perhaps matching TRBD1 or TRBD2 (5 bases each). Germline values: CDR1 MNHNS, CDR2 SASEGT. CDR3 length: 13 amino acids. CDR3 in amino acids: CASSEARGVRGVF. CDR3 in DNA: TGTGCCAGCAGTGAAGCTAGAGGGGTGAGGGGAGTATTT.